One sample yielded the 27 T cell receptor beta chains listed below, sequenced in a study of T cells in Graves' hyperthyroidism and ophthalmopathy. RNA transcripts yielded amplified TCR beta CDR3 regions. First-round RT-PCR of the TCR CDR3 relied on the HTBI primer set. TCRdb called the multiplex PCR reads again in MiXCR, with one record for every CDR3 protein. Of hundreds of thousands of distinct CDR3 sequences listed, just under 20% were seen once; the top ten hold approximately 50%. Sequencing input: blood. The receptors come from a middle-aged man with Graves' ophthalmopathy.

The table lists this clonotype with many counts. The J gene is TRBJ1-5, the V gene TRBV28; D remains unclear. From germline, CDR1 is MDHEN and CDR2 SYDVKM. The CDR3 sequence is 12 residues long. The ends were cut back, 5 bases at V and 5 bases at J, with 7 bases in the middle. CDR3 nucleotides: TGTGCCAGCAGTCCTTCTTATCAGCCCCAGCATTTT. Translated, it gives CASSPSYQPQHF.

V and J are TRBV20-1 and TRBJ2-7; TRBD2 agrees at 10 bases. The germline CDR1 and CDR2 sequences are DFQATT and SNEGSKA (reference sequence). V dropped 3 bases and J dropped 2; count of bases not matched to a gene: 4. The CDR3 sequence is 14 residues long. The CDR3 bases are TGCAGTGCTAGGCGCCTAGCGGGAGCCTACGAGCAGTACTTC. Translation gives CSARRLAGAYEQYF.

This chain joins TRBV7-2 and TRBJ2-1; D possibly corresponds to TRBD2 (6 bases). V shed 6 bases and J shed 4 bases, with 7 bases lying between them. CDR1 is SGHTA and CDR2 is FQGNSA in the germline V gene. This CDR3 is built from 12 residues. DNA for the CDR3: TGTGCCAGCAGGGCGGGATACAATGAGCAGTTCTTC. This sequence encodes CASRAGYNEQFF.

This clonotype was recorded at least ten times. This rearrangement joins TRBV7-2 to TRBJ2-1, with 9 bases identical to TRBD1. The CDR3 runs 17 residues. CDR1 is SGHTA, CDR2 FQGNSA, per germline. V was clipped by 4 bases and J by 4 bases; unmatched bases: 11. The CDR3 here is CASSYPRGDRAYNEQFF. In DNA, the CDR3 is TGTGCCAGCAGCTACCCTCGGGGGGACAGGGCGTACAATGAGCAGTTCTTC.

A note on this clonotype: Since a much larger clone is just one base distant, this may be a read error. The gene calls are TRBV11-2 and TRBJ2-1; D might be TRBD1 (5 bases). The ends were cut back, 4 bases at V and 7 bases at J, with 17 bases in the middle. CDR1 is SGHAT, CDR2 FQNNGV, per germline. This CDR3 spans 15 amino acids. As DNA, the CDR3 is TGTGCCAGCAGCTCCCTAGGTCGGGCAGGGAATGAGCAGTTCTTC. Encoded protein: CASSSLGRAGNEQFF.

The J gene is TRBJ2-4, the V gene TRBV12-3 or TRBV12-4; 9 bases align to TRBD1. The V gene end was trimmed by 4 bases and the J gene end by 8 bases; junction bases not matched to a gene: 9. This CDR3 is 15 amino acids long. Here the CDR3 DNA reads TGTGCCAGCAGTTCCATCGGACAGGGGACGCACATTCAGTACTTC. Translation gives CASSSIGQGTHIQYF.

This chain joins TRBV20-1 and TRBJ1-5; D gene unclear. V lost 6 bases and J lost 4, with 13 bases in between. Germline CDR1 and CDR2: DFQATT and SNEGSKA (reference sequence). The CDR3 extends over 13 amino acids. DNA for the CDR3: TGCAGTGCCCCACCTCGTTTGAATCAGCCCCAGCATTTT. Translated, it gives CSAPPRLNQPQHF.

This clonotype was detected ten times or more. The rearrangement uses TRBV28 and TRBJ2-7; D is uncertain. Between the trimmed V and J ends, which lost 2 bases and 6 bases, there was a span of 8 bases. CDR1 is MDHEN and CDR2 is SYDVKM in the germline V gene. CDR3 length equals 12 residues. The CDR3 region is CASSLTLFEQYF. The DNA of the CDR3 is TGTGCCAGCAGTTTAACGTTGTTCGAGCAGTACTTC.

The chain combines TRBV20-1 with TRBJ2-5; a possible D gene is TRBD2 (5 bases). Trimming stripped 0 bases from V and 4 bases from J, with 18 bases between. The V gene's germline CDR1 is DFQATT and CDR2 SNEGSKA (reference sequence). This CDR3 is 16 amino acids long. In DNA form, the CDR3 reads TGCAGTGCTAGAGACGATCAGCGGCACTCGCGAGAGACCCAGTACTTC. Residues: CSARDDQRHSRETQYF.

Turning to this clonotype: Just one base apart from a much larger clone, this may be a read error. The chain has TRBV28 and TRBJ1-6; no definite D call. V shed 7 bases and J shed 0 bases, with 16 bases lying between them. Germline values: CDR1 MDHEN, CDR2 SYDVKM. The CDR3 totals 17 residues. The CDR3 region is CASIPVDLSSYNSPLHF. The CDR3 bases are TGTGCCAGCATCCCAGTGGACTTGAGCTCCTATAATTCACCCCTCCACTTT. Variable domain in full (rest from reference TRBV28 and TRBJ1-6): DVKVTQSSRYLVKRTGEKVFLECVQDMDHENMFWYRQDPGLGLRLIYFSYDVKMKEKGDIPEGYSVSREKKERFSLILESASTNQTSMYLCASIPVDLSSYNSPLHFGNGTRLTVT.

The chain employs TRBV7-9 and TRBJ2-1; D is unclear. V was cut by 5 bases and J by 0 bases, with 14 bases left in between. CDR3 length equals 16 residues. Germline V lookup: CDR1 SEHNR, CDR2 FQNEAQ (reference sequence). CDR3 protein: CASSDPGSHSYNEQFF. Written as DNA, the CDR3 is TGTGCCAGCAGCGACCCTGGCAGCCACTCCTACAATGAGCAGTTCTTC. The full variable domain, in which reference TRBV7-9 and TRBJ2-1 provide the parts outside the CDR3, is DTGVSQNPRHKITKRGQNVTFRCDPISEHNRLYWYRQTLGQGPEFLTYFQNEAQLEKSRLLSDRFSAERPKGSFSTLEIQRTEQGDSAMYLCASSDPGSHSYNEQFFGPGTRLTVL.

At least ten counts were recorded for this clonotype. The chain employs TRBV18 and TRBJ1-4, with a weak D call TRBD1 (5 bases). Trimming took off 4 bases at V and 3 bases at J, with 9 bases between the two ends. Germline V lookup: CDR1 KGHSH, CDR2 LQKENI. CDR3 size: 14 residues. CDR3 protein: CASSLQGANEKLFF. The CDR3 region has the DNA TGTGCCAGCTCACTTCAAGGGGCTAATGAAAAACTGTTTTTT.

The chain is built from TRBV11-2 and TRBJ2-1; D unclear. The length of the CDR3 is 12 residues. The V and J ends lost 0 bases and 15 bases respectively, with 12 bases between them. The germline V gene encodes CDR1 SGHAT and CDR2 FQNNGV. DNA for the CDR3: TGTGCCAGCAGCTTAGATAAAAGGACCGTGTTCTTC. Protein: CASSLDKRTVFF.

This clonotype occurred a few times. The gene calls are TRBV20-1 and TRBJ2-1, with D perhaps TRBD1 (5 bases). The CDR3 runs to 14 residues. Germline V gene data show CDR1 as DFQATT and CDR2 as SNEGSKA (reference sequence). The germline V and J ends were trimmed by 3 bases and 3 bases, with 12 bases remaining between them. CDR3 amino acids: CSASGALDYNEQFF. CDR3 in DNA: TGCAGTGCTAGTGGGGCCTTAGACTACAATGAGCAGTTCTTC.

This clonotype appeared once. Being one base from a much bigger clone, this may be a read error. The rearrangement joins TRBV5-1 to TRBJ2-3; weak D call: TRBD2 (5 bases). The V and J ends lost 0 bases and 5 bases respectively, with 16 bases between them. Germline CDR1 reads SGHRS; CDR2 reads YFSETQ. The CDR3 sequence is 16 residues long. The CDR3 DNA follows: TGCGCCAGCAGCTTGGAGCCCAGGACCGGGAAAGATACGCAGTATTTT. Protein product: CASSLEPRTGKDTQYF.

Comments on this clonotype: The germline gene is not matched at one end of the junction; a read error may be the cause. The chain is built from TRBV11-2 and TRBJ2-1; a weak D match, TRBD2 (7 bases). The length of the CDR3 is 16 residues. The germline gives CDR1 SGHAT, CDR2 FQNNGV. The CDR3, as DNA: TGTGTCAGCAGCCAAGAAAGGGGGGGGGTACCTAGTGAGCAGTTCTTC. This gives the protein CVSSQERGGVPSEQFF.

This clonotype was seen repeatedly, ten times or more. This sequence joins TRBV27 and TRBJ2-1; D is ambiguous. The ends were cut back, 4 bases at V and 7 bases at J, with 14 bases in the middle. The CDR3 totals 14 residues. Germline V gives CDR1 MNHEY, CDR2 SMNVEV (reference sequence). CDR3 residues: CASSSRTSTNEQFF. The CDR3, as DNA: TGTGCCAGCAGTTCCCGGACCTCGACGAATGAGCAGTTCTTC.

V gene TRBV27 combines with J gene TRBJ1-5; D is undetermined. The CDR3 contains 13 residues. The V gene lost 7 bases and the J gene lost 4 bases, with 11 bases spanning the gap. Germline lookup yields CDR1 MNHEY and CDR2 SMNVEV (reference sequence). CDR3 in amino acids: CASTHDPNQPQHF. Here the CDR3 DNA reads TGTGCCAGCACCCACGATCCTAATCAGCCCCAGCATTTT.

The V and J genes are TRBV4-1 and TRBJ2-3, with a possible D match to TRBD2 (6 bases). Trimming shortened V by 4 bases and J by 3 bases, and 14 bases separated the two germline ends. The CDR3 runs to 15 residues. Germline V gene data show CDR1 as MGHRA and CDR2 as YSYEKL. This chain's CDR3 is CASSRGSGRTDTQYF. CDR3 in DNA: TGCGCCAGCAGCCGAGGTTCCGGGAGAACAGATACGCAGTATTTT.

The chain joins TRBV6-9 to TRBJ1-2, with D hard to call. V was shortened by 7 bases and J by 2 bases, with 20 bases between the two germline ends. The length of the CDR3 is 16 residues. Germline V gives CDR1 MNHGY, CDR2 SVAAGI. CDR3 sequence (DNA): TGTGCCAGCACTTGGCGAGGGAGGGTCGGAAACTATGGCTACACCTTC. It codes for CASTWRGRVGNYGYTF.

The table lists this clonotype with a few counts. The V and J genes are TRBV20-1 and TRBJ2-3; 8 bases match TRBD2. This CDR3 is built from 13 residues. The germline V gene encodes CDR1 DFQATT and CDR2 SNEGSKA (reference sequence). Trimming removed 4 bases from V and 1 base from J; junction bases left unmatched: 1. As DNA, the CDR3 is TGCAGTGCTACGCGGGGGGGCACAGATACGCAGTATTTT. Its protein product is CSATRGGTDTQYF.

This clonotype was detected a few times. The genes are TRBV18 and TRBJ2-7; D is undetermined. V was trimmed by 1 base and J by 1 base, leaving 8 bases between them. Germline V lookup: CDR1 KGHSH, CDR2 LQKENI. The length of the CDR3 is 14 residues. In DNA form, the CDR3 reads TGTGCCAGCTCACCACTGTCGGATTCCTACGAGCAGTACTTC. It is translated as CASSPLSDSYEQYF.

This clonotype has only a few counts. The chain has TRBV5-1 and TRBJ2-7; D is unclear. CDR1 and CDR2 (germline): SGHRS, YFSETQ. This CDR3 has 14 amino acids. V was clipped by 6 bases and J by 2 bases, with 15 bases between them. The CDR3 here is CASINETNPYEQYF. The CDR3 coding sequence is TGCGCCAGCATCAACGAAACGAATCCCTACGAGCAGTACTTC.

The chain carries TRBV29-1 and TRBJ2-1, with D possibly being TRBD1 or TRBD2 (6 bases each). The germline V gene has CDR1 SQVTM and CDR2 ANQGSEA. The CDR3 has 12 residues. Trimming shortened V by 4 bases and J by 7 bases, and 11 bases separated the two germline ends. The chain's CDR3 is CSVGRGLNEQFF. The DNA of the CDR3 is TGCAGCGTTGGCAGGGGACTTAATGAGCAGTTCTTC.

This clonotype was seen ten or more times. V usage is TRBV12-3 or TRBV12-4 and J usage is TRBJ2-5; possibly TRBD1 for D (6 bases). The ends were cut back, 6 bases at V and 5 bases at J, with 16 bases in the middle. The CDR3 sequence is 14 residues long. Here the CDR3 reads CASRRPGQMETQYF. The CDR3 bases are TGTGCCAGCAGAAGACCCGGACAGATGGAGACCCAGTACTTC.

This clonotype turned up a few times. J is TRBJ2-7 and V is TRBV10-2; 8 positions match TRBD2. The CDR3 spans 15 residues. J was trimmed by 6 bases and V by 2 bases; bases with no gene match: 9. The germline CDR1 and CDR2 sequences are WSHSY and SAAADI. The CDR3 region has the DNA TGCGCCAGCAGTGAGATAATGGCGGGAGGCGGCGAGCAGTACTTC. Translated: CASSEIMAGGGEQYF.

This clonotype was recorded only once. The gene calls are TRBV3-1 and TRBJ2-7; 7 bases line up with TRBD1. The CDR3 has 16 amino acids. Germline V gives CDR1 LGHDT, CDR2 YNNKEL (reference sequence). J was trimmed by 2 bases and V by 4 bases; bases with no gene match: 11. This chain's CDR3 is CASSPRDSDYTYEQYF. The CDR3 DNA reads TGTGCCAGCAGCCCCCGGGACAGCGATTATACCTACGAGCAGTACTTC.